The subject of this entry is one T cell receptor (beta chain). The target of this receptor is not known. Per-nucleotide qualities are absent, and no much larger clonotype sits a single base away. The sample is drawn from a study of blood T cell repertoires in COVID-19 (dated by TCRdb to 2018 to 2020). For context, the study as a whole: The collaborator samples originated in the United States, Italy and Spain and spanned the acute and convalescent phases of COVID-19. A de-identified subject ID, COVID-19 status, age in years and sex were almost always included in the sample metadata. The repertoires were released in a freely available public database intended as a resource for research on the immune response to SARS-CoV-2. Samples were obtained from the ongoing ImmuneRACE study (first 160 participants) and from about 1,300 subjects provided by 6 global collaborators. HLA class I and class II types, where available, came from metadata supplied by the sample provider rather than from assay-based typing. The material from the prospective study consisted of cDNA or gDNA derived from T cells, B-cell-depleted T cells, or PBMCs. Deeply sampled blood TCRbeta repertoires from subjects exposed to, actively infected with, or recovered from COVID-19 were included in the dataset.

The research as a whole found: How much clinical and demographic metadata was included differed by source and by participant, and the metadata was provided uncurated.

TCRbeta CDR3 regions were amplified from genomic DNA by means of the immunoSEQ Assay, a bias-controlled multiplex PCR. The source study handled its data this way. The number of nucleated cells in each sample was estimated by amplification of reference gene primers within the assay. To quantify the absolute abundance of each unique TCRbeta CDR3 rearrangement, sequence reads were collapsed and filtered. For each sample, productive Simpson clonality was calculated by taking the square root of Simpson's diversity index across productive rearrangements. In TCRdb, the immuneACCESS table is reduced to in-frame sequences with V and J assigned. These tables do not hold every clone; where another copy was compared, an unresolved V gene accounts for under half, and the others remain unexplained. That table gives V, J and clone size, and the DNA gave D and trimming. The sample table lists 90,000 to 100,000 clones, roughly nine tenths of them with a count of one. The ten largest account for about 17% of the sample.

The CDR3 measures 12 amino acids from cysteine to phenylalanine. Only CDR3 DNA is held: 36 bases, read in frame from base 1. For CDR1 and CDR2, the germline V gene lists SGHRS and YFSETQ. V is reduced by 4 bases and J by 8 bases, leaving a spacing of 12 bases between them. At one collaborating source in Seattle, patients were enrolled during active infection and were followed longitudinally through the course of disease. Whole blood was collected in K2EDTA tubes by collaborating institutions according to the institutions' own protocols. For TCRbeta analysis, collaborators shipped samples as frozen whole blood, isolated PBMCs, or DNA extracted from either of those sample types.

The V and J segments used are TRBV5-1 and TRBJ1-2; too little of a D gene remains to name it. The sample consisted of peripheral blood. This clonotype was sampled from a woman aged 60-75 years with COVID-19, enrolled during active disease. This receptor carries the CDR3 CASSLTDEGYTF. The DNA sequence reads TGCGCCAGCAGCCTTACAGATGAGGGCTACACCTTC.